This TCR beta chain was sequenced for a study of blood T cell repertoires in COVID-19. Across the whole study: Samples taken during acute and convalescent COVID-19 were collected in the United States, Italy and Spain. PBMCs, B-cell-depleted T cells, or T cells were the source of the cDNA or gDNA that made up the material.

J lost 7 bases, V lost 3 bases, and 5 bases had no gene match. The CDR3 is made up of 13 amino acids. Germline CDR1 reads ENHRY; CDR2 reads SYGVKD. Libraries were prepared by immunoSEQ multiplex PCR; TCRdb keeps only in-frame clonotypes and omits some of them. The table has a few hundred thousand clones, approximately 85% seen once. The J gene is TRBJ2-7, the V gene TRBV10-3; 8 nucleotides align to TRBD1. The material sequenced was peripheral blood. This clonotype was sampled from a human donor in a cohort sampled during active COVID-19. CDR3 DNA: TGTGCCATCAGTGACTCTGACAGGGGAGAGCAGTACTTC. Translating gives CAISDSDRGEQYF.